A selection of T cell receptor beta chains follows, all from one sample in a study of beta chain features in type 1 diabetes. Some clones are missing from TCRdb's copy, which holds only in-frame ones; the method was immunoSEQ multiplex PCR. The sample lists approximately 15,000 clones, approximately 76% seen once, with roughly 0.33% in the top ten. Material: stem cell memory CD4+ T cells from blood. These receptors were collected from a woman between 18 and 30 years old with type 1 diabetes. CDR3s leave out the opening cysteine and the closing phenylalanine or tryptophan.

ASSLQRGDTQY	TRBV19	TRBJ2-3
SVRDRGGQPQH	TRBV29-1	TRBJ1-5
ASSLVPGQGLAQF	TRBV5-1	TRBJ2-1
ASSPGQSQETQY	TRBV28	TRBJ2-5
ASSPTGGENIQY	TRBV7-2	TRBJ2-4
AITDRGYEQY	TRBV28	TRBJ2-7
ASSFYLSSSYNEQF	TRBV7-8	TRBJ2-1
ASGLVSGLYGYT	TRBV12-5	TRBJ1-2
ASSFPGTSGTDTQY	TRBV28	TRBJ2-3
ASSYSGTREYEQY	TRBV28	.
ASSPSVEQY	TRBV18	TRBJ2-7
ASSLDADTQY	TRBV7-2	TRBJ2-3
ASSVAGGAYEQY	TRBV6-1	TRBJ2-7
ASSDTGSGTDTQY	TRBV7-6	TRBJ2-3
AIRSGLSGANVLT	TRBV10-3	TRBJ2-6
ASSLWTRKGAEQF	TRBV7-2	TRBJ2-1